The 32 T cell receptor beta chains reported below all come from one sample, sequenced in a study of CD8+CD57+ T cells in acquired aplastic anemia. Template material for TCR beta VDJ and CDR3 profiling consisted of genomic DNA. Via MiXCR, TCRdb re-called the reads, giving one row per CDR3 protein. The table lists some 190,000 distinct CDR3 sequences, 40% to 50% of them singletons. Sequencing was performed on sorted CD4+, CD8+, or CD8+CD57+ T cells (not recorded which) from PBMCs. All receptors derive from a human donor in good health.

Of note for this clonotype: Since a much larger clone is just one base distant, this may be a read error. The J gene is TRBJ2-1, the V gene TRBV11-1, with 9 bases lining up with TRBD2. Germline trimming cut 1 base from V and 11 bases from J; bases unmatched to any gene: 6. The length of the CDR3 is 14 residues. Germline V gene lookup returns CDR1 SGHAT and CDR2 FQDESV (reference sequence). This CDR3 is CASSLGLAGNKQFF. The CDR3 DNA reads TGTGCCAGCAGCTTAGGCCTAGCGGGAAATAAGCAGTTCTTC.

This clonotype was recorded many times. This chain links TRBV11-2 with TRBJ2-1, with D possibly matching TRBD1 (5 bases). With 0 bases removed from V and 5 bases from J, the gap between germline ends came to 8 bases. This CDR3 is built from 14 residues. Germline values: CDR1 SGHAT, CDR2 FQNNGV. CDR3 DNA sequence: TGTGCCAGCAGCTTAGAGCGACAGAACAATGAGCAGTTCTTC. Protein product: CASSLERQNNEQFF.

This clonotype was seen more than once but under ten times. V and J are TRBV25-1 and TRBJ1-6; D is uncertain. This CDR3 comprises 14 residues. V was trimmed by 3 bases and J by 4 bases, leaving 7 bases between them. Germline CDR1 and CDR2: MGHDK and SYGVNS. CDR3 DNA: TGTGCCAGCAGTGATCCGGGTTATAATTCACCCCTCCACTTT. Residues: CASSDPGYNSPLHF. Combining the CDR3 with reference TRBV25-1 and TRBJ1-6 gives the whole variable domain EADIYQTPRYLVIGTGKKITLECSQTMGHDKMYWYQQDPGMELHLIHYSYGVNSTEKGDLSSESTVSRIRTEHFPLTLESARPSHTSQYLCASSDPGYNSPLHFGNGTRLTVT.

Points on this clonotype: The germline gene is not matched at one end of the junction; a read error may be the cause. The genes are TRBV7-3 and TRBJ2-7, with D perhaps assigned TRBD1 or TRBD2 (7 bases each). Germline-derived CDR1 and CDR2 are SGHTA and FQGTGA. This CDR3 comprises 12 residues. CDR3 nucleotide sequence: TGTGCAAGCAGCGGGACAGAGAACGAGCAGTACTTC. As protein: CASSGTENEQYF.

This clonotype showed up many times. The chain is built from TRBV7-2 and TRBJ2-3; 10 bases align to TRBD2. Germline V gives CDR1 SGHTA, CDR2 FQGNSA. This CDR3 is 15 amino acids long. Trimming cost V 1 base and J 7 bases; bases outside gene matches: 5. CDR3 nucleotide sequence: TGTGCCAGCAGCTTAGGGGGACTAGCGTTTAATACGCAGTATTTT. Its translation: CASSLGGLAFNTQYF.

The rearrangement uses TRBV30 and TRBJ2-5, with 12 bases matching TRBD2. After removal of 5 bases from V and 4 bases from J, the junction contained 8 bases not matched to a gene. This CDR3 is 15 amino acids long. Germline loops: CDR1 GTSNPN, CDR2 SVGIG (reference sequence). Here the CDR3 reads CAWFKMGLAGETQYF. For the CDR3, the DNA is TGTGCCTGGTTTAAAATGGGACTAGCGGGAGAGACCCAGTACTTC.

On this clonotype: This may arise from a read error, as a much more abundant clone is one base away. The V call is TRBV6-1, the J call TRBJ2-7; TRBD2 might be the D (5 bases). CDR1 is MNHNS and CDR2 is SASEGT in the germline V gene. V dropped 6 bases and J dropped 2 bases, with 14 bases sitting between them. The CDR3 covers 14 residues. This CDR3 reads CASRREEIAYEQYF. The CDR3 DNA is TGTGCCAGCAGACGGGAAGAGATAGCCTACGAGCAGTACTTC.

The chain employs TRBV4-2 and TRBJ2-3; 7 nucleotides agree with TRBD1. The ends lost 0 bases at V and 4 bases at J; junction bases unmatched: 10. This CDR3 has 17 amino acids. The germline V gene encodes CDR1 LGHNA and CDR2 YNFKEQ. The CDR3 loop reads CASSQDLRQGGPDTQYF. In DNA, the CDR3 is TGTGCCAGCAGCCAAGATTTGCGACAGGGTGGCCCAGATACGCAGTATTTT.

This clonotype has at least ten counts. A read error may produce the germline difference seen at one junction end. The chain has TRBV6-5 and TRBJ2-5; 8 bases map to TRBD1. Per germline, CDR1 MNHEY and CDR2 SVGAGI. This CDR3 spans 13 amino acids. CDR3 coding DNA: TGTGCCAGCATTTACAGGGGGCAAGAGACCCAGTACTTC. Residues: CASIYRGQETQYF.

This clonotype was seen only a few times. CDR3 sequence reads: CAIRNNSAGELFF. CDR3 nucleotides: TGTGCCATCCGCAATAACTCGGCCGGGGAGCTGTTTTTT. The chain uses TRBV10-3 and TRBJ2-2; D remains unclear. Trimming cost V 8 bases and J 6 bases, with 13 bases left between them. The CDR3 spans 13 residues. Germline loops: CDR1 ENHRY, CDR2 SYGVKD.

The rearrangement links TRBV7-9 to TRBJ1-1; D uncertain. Trimming pared 1 base from V and 11 bases from J, leaving 5 bases between. The CDR3 length is 10 residues. Germline assignment: CDR1 SEHNR and CDR2 FQNEAQ (reference sequence). In DNA, the CDR3 is TGTGCCAGCAGCTTAGAGGGCGCTTTCTTT. Its translation is CASSLEGAFF.

Only a few counts were recorded for this clonotype. The chain carries TRBV29-1 and TRBJ2-1, with 9 nucleotides matching TRBD2. J lost 6 bases, V lost 5 bases, and 2 bases had no gene match. This CDR3 contains 12 residues. Per germline, CDR1 SQVTM and CDR2 ANQGSEA. Written as DNA, the CDR3 is TGCAGCGTTCTAGCGGGAAGCAATGAGCAGTTCTTC. Translating gives CSVLAGSNEQFF.

Note on this clonotype: A much larger clone differs by one base, so this may be a read error. V is TRBV11-3 and J is TRBJ2-3, with 8 bases that match TRBD1. Trimming took 5 bases from V and 8 from J; bases not matched to a gene: 12. The CDR3 is 15 residues long. The germline V gene encodes CDR1 SGHNT and CDR2 YENEEA. CDR3 loop: CASSAGGQEAGTQYF. The CDR3 DNA reads TGTGCCAGCAGCGCCGGGGGACAGGAGGCAGGTACGCAGTATTTT.

Here the CDR3 DNA reads TGCGCCAGCAGCTCGGACGGGAACACTGAAGCTTTCTTT. This sequence encodes CASSSDGNTEAFF. J is TRBJ1-1 and V is TRBV5-1; D unclear. The germline V gene encodes CDR1 SGHRS and CDR2 YFSETQ. V lost 3 bases and J lost 1, with 7 bases in between. The CDR3 is 13 residues long.

The rearrangement uses TRBV20-1 and TRBJ2-7; D uncertain. Trimming stripped 2 bases from V and 0 bases from J, with 14 bases between. The germline V gene has CDR1 DFQATT and CDR2 SNEGSKA (reference sequence). The CDR3 has 15 amino acids. CDR3 DNA: TGCAGTGCTAGATCCCCTCAGACCATCTCCTACGAGCAGTACTTC. This sequence encodes CSARSPQTISYEQYF.

The chain joins TRBV5-1 to TRBJ2-7; weak D call: TRBD1 (5 bases). The DNA end is a closer match to TRBJ2-1, so the J assignment may be wrong. CDR1 and CDR2 (germline): SGHRS, YFSETQ. The CDR3 totals 15 residues. CDR3 sequence: CASSGNRYSYNEQFF. DNA for the CDR3: TGCGCCAGCAGCGGGAACAGGTACTCCTACAATGAGCAGTTCTTC.

This chain joins TRBV29-1 and TRBJ2-2; D remains ambiguous. V was shortened by 5 bases and J by 4 bases, with 8 bases between the two germline ends. Germline V CDR1 and CDR2: SQVTM, ANQGSEA. This CDR3 region has 12 residues. CDR3 region: CSVTLGTGELFF. The CDR3, as DNA: TGCAGCGTTACTTTGGGCACCGGGGAGCTGTTTTTT.

The sample holds many counts of this clonotype. The chain combines TRBV7-3 with TRBJ1-6; 9 bases fit TRBD1. Germline V lookup: CDR1 SGHTA, CDR2 FQGTGA. The CDR3 is 14 amino acids. With V trimmed by 5 bases and J by 9 bases, 5 bases remained unmatched. CDR3 DNA sequence: TGTGCCAGCAGCGTACAGGGGGCCGGTTCACCCCTCCACTTT. Protein sequence: CASSVQGAGSPLHF.

This clonotype was seen at least ten times. The genes are TRBV5-1 and TRBJ2-7; the D gene is possibly TRBD1 (6 bases). V lost 4 bases and J lost 1, with 12 bases in between. The length of the CDR3 is 14 residues. From germline, CDR1 is SGHRS and CDR2 YFSETQ. The DNA for the CDR3 is TGCGCCAGCAGCCCAGGGGTTAGGTCCTACGAGCAGTACTTC. This translates into CASSPGVRSYEQYF.

The chain recombines TRBV7-8 with TRBJ1-1, with 7 bases aligning to TRBD1. Germline V CDR1 and CDR2: SGHVS, FQNEAQ. J gave up 0 bases and V 4 bases, and 8 bases lay outside the gene matches. The CDR3 sequence is 16 residues long. The DNA for the CDR3 is TGTGCCAGCAGCTCCGATCCACAGGGGTTGAACACTGAAGCTTTCTTT. Translation gives CASSSDPQGLNTEAFF.

This clonotype was observed many times. The chain couples TRBV11-2 to TRBJ1-6, with D uncertain. The V gene lost 0 bases and the J gene lost 7 bases, with 7 bases spanning the gap. This CDR3 has 14 amino acids. The germline V gene encodes CDR1 SGHAT and CDR2 FQNNGV. Here the CDR3 reads CASSLDFRNSPLHF. The CDR3 DNA follows: TGTGCCAGCAGCTTAGATTTCCGGAATTCACCCCTCCACTTT.

CDR3 bases: TGCAGCGCCGCCAACACTAGCGGGATAGAGACCCAGTACTTC. This gives the protein CSAANTSGIETQYF. The chain uses TRBV29-1 and TRBJ2-5; 10 nucleotides align to TRBD2. V shed 7 bases, J shed 4 bases, and the junction held 9 bases outside the gene matches. The germline V gene encodes CDR1 SQVTM and CDR2 ANQGSEA. The CDR3 loop spans 14 amino acids.

This clonotype was recorded many times. V gene TRBV2 combines with J gene TRBJ2-5; D possibly corresponds to TRBD2 (6 bases). Germline CDR1 is SNHLY and CDR2 is FYNNEI. V lost 0 bases and J 5 bases, leaving 22 bases between the germline ends. The length of the CDR3 is 18 residues. CDR3 region: CASSEADIADLTKETQYF. Here the CDR3 DNA reads TGTGCCAGCAGTGAAGCGGATATAGCGGACCTAACGAAGGAGACCCAGTACTTC.

This clonotype was recorded many times. The genes are TRBV5-1 and TRBJ1-1; unclear D gene. Germline V gene lookup returns CDR1 SGHRS and CDR2 YFSETQ. V was pared by 4 bases and J by 4 bases, with 11 bases between. The CDR3 runs to 13 residues. The CDR3 sequence is CASSPRDPTEAFF. Here the CDR3 DNA reads TGCGCCAGCAGCCCCAGAGACCCCACTGAAGCTTTCTTT.

The chain is built from TRBV7-4 and TRBJ2-5; the match to TRBD2 covers 11 bases. The CDR3 has 14 residues. CDR1 and CDR2 from the germline V gene are SGHVT and SQSDAQ. V lost 1 base to trimming and J lost 5 bases; unmatched junction nucleotides: 0. The CDR3 loop reads CASSLGTSGETQYF. The CDR3 DNA reads as TGTGCCAGCAGCTTAGGGACTAGCGGGGAGACCCAGTACTTC.

The V call is TRBV29-1, the J call TRBJ1-1; D may be TRBD1 (6 bases). There are 13 residues in the CDR3. Trimming shortened V by 7 bases and J by 0 bases, and 12 bases separated the two germline ends. Germline values: CDR1 SQVTM, CDR2 ANQGSEA. CDR3 loop: CSGRGQMNTEAFF. The CDR3 DNA is TGCAGCGGCCGTGGACAGATGAACACTGAAGCTTTCTTT.

This clonotype occurred many times. The J gene is TRBJ2-1, the V gene TRBV6-5, with TRBD2 matching 7 bases. Per germline, CDR1 MNHEY and CDR2 SVGAGI. V was clipped by 5 bases and J by 9 bases; unmatched bases: 4. The CDR3 sequence is 12 residues long. Here the CDR3 DNA reads TGTGCCAGCAGTCTGTGGGGGGGTGAGCAGTTCTTC. It translates to CASSLWGGEQFF.

This clonotype was seen many times. The V and J genes are TRBV7-2 and TRBJ1-5, with 11 positions matching TRBD1. The CDR3 has 16 residues. CDR1 is SGHTA and CDR2 is FQGNSA in the germline V gene. V was pared by 5 bases and J by 4 bases, with 7 bases of the junction left unmatched. CDR3 bases: TGTGCCAGCAGCCCATCGGGACAGGGGGGGAATCAGCCCCAGCATTTT. Its translation: CASSPSGQGGNQPQHF.

This clonotype was found many times. This sequence joins TRBV2 and TRBJ2-2; D tentatively reads TRBD1 or TRBD2 (5 bases each). The germline gives CDR1 SNHLY, CDR2 FYNNEI. The length of the CDR3 is 14 residues. V was trimmed by 5 bases and J by 1 base, leaving 8 bases between them. CDR3 residues: CASSRGGNTGELFF. CDR3 in DNA: TGTGCCAGCAGTCGTGGGGGGAACACCGGGGAGCTGTTTTTT.

The chain carries TRBV20-1 and TRBJ2-3; 12 bases are a match to TRBD2. The germline V gene encodes CDR1 DFQATT and CDR2 SNEGSKA (reference sequence). This CDR3 comprises 17 residues. V dropped 7 bases and J dropped 2; count of bases not matched to a gene: 13. The CDR3 coding sequence is TGCAGTGTCGTAGCGGCCCGGACTAGCGGGATCACAGATACGCAGTATTTT. Its protein product is CSVVAARTSGITDTQYF.

This clonotype was observed a few times. The chain carries TRBV10-3 and TRBJ2-1; weak D call: TRBD1 (6 bases). In germline, CDR1 is ENHRY, CDR2 SYGVKD. V gave up 4 bases and J gave up 2 bases, with 9 bases separating them. This CDR3 has 14 amino acids. The CDR3 bases are TGTGCCATCAGTGGACAGGACGCCTACAATGAGCAGTTCTTC. It yields the protein CAISGQDAYNEQFF.

This clonotype is medium-sized by share. The chain recombines TRBV10-2 with TRBJ1-6, with 8 bases aligning to TRBD1. CDR1 is WSHSY and CDR2 is SAAADI in the germline V gene. CDR3 length: 15 amino acids. V was pared by 0 bases and J by 9 bases, with 4 bases of the junction left unmatched. CDR3 sequence: CASSESDRVASPLHF. DNA of the CDR3: TGCGCCAGCAGTGAGTCGGACAGGGTTGCTTCACCCCTCCACTTT.